One and the same sample provided the 12 T cell receptor beta chains below, sequenced in a study of T-cell memory formation after mild COVID-19. MiXCR, run by TCRdb on the 5' RACE reads, gives a single entry per CDR3 protein. The sample yields around 140,000 distinct CDR3 sequences, about 19% seen once. The sequenced sample was PBMCs or a T cell subset sorted from them (not recorded which). These receptors were collected from an adult woman who had mild COVID-19 (a few samples of this study predate the infection). Cell type and time point are not known.

The rearrangement joins TRBV12-3 or TRBV12-4 to TRBJ2-1, with 7 bases matching TRBD2. J lost 0 bases, V lost 5 bases, and 1 base had no gene match. CDR3 length equals 14 residues. The CDR3 region is CASSRTSSYNEQFF. CDR3 sequence (DNA): TGTGCCAGCAGTCGGACTAGCTCCTACAATGAGCAGTTCTTC.

CDR3 protein: CASTSSVGGPRYEQYF. The CDR3 bases are TGTGCCAGCACATCAAGTGTGGGAGGGCCTAGGTACGAGCAGTACTTC. The genes are TRBV12-3 or TRBV12-4 and TRBJ2-7; 7 nucleotides match TRBD2. The CDR3 is 16 amino acids. Germline trimming cut 7 bases from V and 4 bases from J; bases unmatched to any gene: 16.

The rearrangement links TRBV7-9 to TRBJ2-1; D call uncertain. Trimming removed 2 bases from V and 6 bases from J, with 11 bases in between. The CDR3 contains 14 residues. Germline values: CDR1 SEHNR, CDR2 FQNEAQ (reference sequence). The CDR3 loop is CASSLSTSVNEQFF. CDR3 nucleotide sequence: TGTGCCAGCAGCTTATCGACCTCGGTCAATGAGCAGTTCTTC. The variable domain in full, completed from reference TRBV7-9 and TRBJ2-1, reads DTGVSQNPRHKITKRGQNVTFRCDPISEHNRLYWYRQTLGQGPEFLTYFQNEAQLEKSRLLSDRFSAERPKGSFSTLEIQRTEQGDSAMYLCASSLSTSVNEQFFGPGTRLTVL.

Regarding this clonotype: Its ends do not fully match the called genes, so a read error is possible. The V gene is TRBV18, the J gene TRBJ2-3; 7 nucleotides line up with TRBD1. Germline assignment: CDR1 KGHSH and CDR2 LQKENI. The length of the CDR3 is 16 residues. CDR3 sequence reads: CASSPRRDSRTYTQYF. CDR3 sequence (DNA): TGTGCCAGCTCACCACGCCGGGACAGCCGCACATATACGCAGTATTTT.

The V gene is TRBV11-1, the J gene TRBJ2-1; D may be TRBD2 (6 bases). This CDR3 region has 16 residues. Germline V gene lookup returns CDR1 SGHAT and CDR2 FQDESV (reference sequence). Deletions cut 3 bases from V and 6 bases from J, with 18 bases between. The DNA of the CDR3 is TGTGCCAGCAGCTTTTTGGGGCGGGGCGGCCGCAATGAGCAGTTCTTC. This gives the protein CASSFLGRGGRNEQFF.

The chain uses TRBV7-6 and TRBJ2-7; D remains ambiguous. The CDR3 totals 14 residues. V was trimmed by 0 bases and J by 1 base, leaving 7 bases between them. Germline V lookup: CDR1 SGHVS, CDR2 FNYEAQ. CDR3 region: CASSLASVSYEQYF. CDR3 bases: TGTGCCAGCAGCTTAGCGAGTGTATCCTACGAGCAGTACTTC.

This clonotype came up once. The V call is TRBV3-1, the J call TRBJ2-1; 12 bases agree with TRBD2. J gave up 7 bases and V 3 bases, and 10 bases lay outside the gene matches. Germline CDR1 is LGHDT and CDR2 is YNNKEL (reference sequence). The CDR3 runs 17 residues. The chain's CDR3 is CASSHARTSGKGNEQFF. In nucleotides, the CDR3 is TGTGCCAGCAGCCATGCCCGGACTAGCGGGAAAGGAAATGAGCAGTTCTTC.

This clonotype was observed a handful of times. J is TRBJ1-5 and V is TRBV6-2 or TRBV6-3; D ambiguous. Trimming shortened V by 0 bases and J by 4 bases, and 10 bases separated the two germline ends. Germline V lookup: CDR1 MNHEY, CDR2 SVGEGT. The CDR3 consists of 15 residues. The CDR3 sequence is CASSYSFVPNQPQHF. The CDR3 bases are TGTGCCAGCAGTTACTCGTTTGTCCCAAATCAGCCCCAGCATTTT.

This clonotype was recorded once. V and J are TRBV14 and TRBJ2-3; unclear D gene. The V gene lost 3 bases and the J gene lost 2 bases, with 6 bases spanning the gap. The CDR3 covers 13 residues. The germline CDR1 and CDR2 sequences are SGHDN and FVKESK. This CDR3 is CASSHAYTDTQYF. The CDR3 bases are TGTGCCAGCAGCCACGCTTACACAGATACGCAGTATTTT.

The CDR3 region is CASSLREVATEQFF. CDR3 nucleotide sequence: TGTGCCAGCAGCTTGCGGGAGGTCGCGACTGAGCAGTTCTTC. The J gene is TRBJ2-1, the V gene TRBV5-5; 7 bases map to TRBD2. The CDR3 totals 14 residues. The junction had 7 bases not matched to a gene; V was cut back by 1 base and J by 9 bases. The germline CDR1 and CDR2 sequences are SGHKS and YYEKEE (reference sequence).

This clonotype occurred a few times. This chain connects TRBV21-1 to TRBJ2-5; the table calls TRBD1, which could not be checked here. TRBV21-1 is a pseudogene locus. This CDR3 comprises 11 residues. This chain's CDR3 is CAVPGLGTQYF. Written as DNA, the CDR3 is TGTGCCGTCCCTGGTTTGGGGACCCAGTACTTC.

The table lists this clonotype with a few counts. The gene calls are TRBV9 and TRBJ2-5; 9 bases line up with TRBD2. The germline V gene has CDR1 SGDLS and CDR2 YYNGEE. The CDR3 covers 15 residues. Trimming removed 0 bases from V and 4 bases from J; junction bases left unmatched: 4. DNA of the CDR3: TGTGCCAGCAGCGTAGATAGCGGGAGAGGAGAGACCCAGTACTTC. This translates into CASSVDSGRGETQYF.